Sequencing of this T cell receptor (beta chain) was carried out in a study of blood T cell repertoires in COVID-19. Study-level information: The samples span acute and convalescent COVID-19 from the United States, Italy and Spain.

The germline CDR1 and CDR2 sequences are SGDLS and YYNGEE. V lost 0 bases, J lost 4 bases, and 11 bases lay in between. This CDR3 contains 15 residues. Using immunoSEQ multiplex PCR, the repertoire was profiled, and TCRdb retains in-frame clones only, with some absent. Of 190,000 or so clones in the sample, around nine tenths were seen once. The chain recombines TRBV9 with TRBJ1-5; D possibly corresponds to TRBD1 (6 bases). This receptor was taken from a man aged 35-49 years with active or convalescent COVID-19. Sequenced: peripheral blood. The DNA of the CDR3 is TGTGCCAGCAGCGTAGAAGGGGGACCGAATCAGCCCCAGCATTTT. Translating it yields CASSVEGGPNQPQHF.